This T cell receptor beta chain was obtained from a study of regulatory T cells in long-lasting Graves disease (dated by TCRdb to the early 2020s). Study-level background: Persistent Graves' disease meant more than 5 years of antithyroid drug treatment with TSH receptor autoantibodies that stayed positive. Antithyroid drugs had been taken for 10 to 13 years on average by persistent Graves' disease patients in the clinical cohort. Peripheral blood TCR sequencing and RNA sequencing compared persistent Graves' disease patients with newly diagnosed Graves' disease patients. The study was registered as a clinical trial and conducted in China. TCR sequencing covered around 13 persistent and roughly 20 newly diagnosed Graves' disease patients, around 35 samples in total. The investigation overall reported the following: Compared with newly diagnosed patients, patients with persistent Graves' disease had lower TCR Shannon entropy and fewer highly expanded clones, which suggests clonal expansion. Only peripheral blood was studied, because thyroid tissue, the primary lesion, was inaccessible. The authors acknowledged the small sample size as a limitation that may reduce accuracy. TRBV28, TRBJ1-2 and TRBJ2-5 were preferentially used in persistent disease, while TRBV20-1 and TRBJ2-1 were favored in newly diagnosed disease. Only the TCR beta chain was sequenced and analyzed. Persistent patients shared more public clonotypes among themselves (around 3,000) than newly diagnosed patients did (more than 950).

There are 15 amino acids in the CDR3, from cysteine to phenylalanine inclusive. The DNA shown is the 45-base CDR3, in frame from base 1. Sequences SEHNR (CDR1) and FQNEAQ (CDR2) are obtained from the germline V gene (reference sequence). At the junction V is shortened by 5 bases and J by 10 bases; bases outside the gene matches: 10. Library preparation used multiplex PCR. TCRdb records Illumina HiSeq 4000 as the sequencer. iRepertoire HTBI primers and Arm-PCR amplification of CDR3 regions were used to construct TCR beta libraries. Before sequencing, the PCR products underwent gel purification. As for the original processing: Gene usage analysis of CDR3 amino acid clonotypes relied on the 60 or so TRBV and more than twelve TRBJ segments identified across samples. COPE and FqMerger were used to merge filtered high-quality paired reads into contigs. Contigs were aligned with BLAST to IMGT TRBV, TRBD and TRBJ reference genes, and CDR3 was defined per IMGT. Any clonotype with a frequency above 0.1% was counted as a highly expanded clone. Repertoire diversity was measured by Shannon entropy, and V-J evenness by the Gini coefficient. A clonotype was considered public if more than one individual shared it. In TCRdb, the public reads were trimmed at Q25 with fastp and aligned with MiXCR, with productive beta chains retained. One record per CDR3 amino acid sequence lists the most common genes and DNA. TCRdb's processing, not the study's, gives the V and J calls here. The sample yields 400,000 to 500,000 distinct CDR3 sequences; over 20% were counted once. The top ten clonotypes cover over 11% of the sample.

This clonotype was seen at least ten times. No antigen is known for it. The sample holds no much larger clone one base away, and base qualities are not on file. What this sample's time point label stands for: persistent/refractory GD, antithyroid drugs over 5 years with positive TRAb. For both TCR sequencing and RNA sequencing, RNA was extracted from PBMCs in TRIzol. The diagnosis of Graves' disease was made according to American Thyroid Association guidelines. Patients were recruited from an endocrinology department in Xi'an, China. Each patient gave approximately 9.7 milliliters of peripheral blood, collected in an EDTA anticoagulant tube. PBMCs were isolated by Ficoll Paque Plus density gradient separation without further T cell sorting. An Agilent 2100 Bioanalyzer and agarose gel were used to check RNA quality, while a NanoDrop 2000 measured RNA concentration.

This receptor was obtained from a female donor with Graves disease. Source: peripheral blood mononuclear cells (PBMCs), taken when the disease was refractory, from a patient treated with antithyroid drugs. Recombination joined TRBV7-9 with TRBJ1-6; TRBD1 matches 8 bases in the middle. The CDR3 reads as follows: CASSEGQGSASPLHF. The DNA reads as follows: TGTGCCAGCAGCGAAGGACAGGGAAGCGCCTCACCCCTCCACTTT.